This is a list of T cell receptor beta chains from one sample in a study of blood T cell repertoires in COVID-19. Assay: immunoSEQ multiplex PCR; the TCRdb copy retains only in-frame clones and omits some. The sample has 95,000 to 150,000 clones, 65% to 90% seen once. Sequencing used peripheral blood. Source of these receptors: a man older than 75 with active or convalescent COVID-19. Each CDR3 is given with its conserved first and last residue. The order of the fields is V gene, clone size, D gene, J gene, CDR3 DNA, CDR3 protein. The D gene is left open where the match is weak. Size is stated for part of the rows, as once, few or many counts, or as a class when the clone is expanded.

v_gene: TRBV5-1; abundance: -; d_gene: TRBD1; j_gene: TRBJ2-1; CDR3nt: TGCGCCAGCAGCATGACAGGGGGAAGCTACAATGAGCAGTTCTTC; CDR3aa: CASSMTGGSYNEQFF
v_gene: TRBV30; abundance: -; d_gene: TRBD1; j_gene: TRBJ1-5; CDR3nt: TGTGCCTGGAATCGACAGGGAAATCAGCCCCAGCATTTT; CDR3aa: CAWNRQGNQPQHF
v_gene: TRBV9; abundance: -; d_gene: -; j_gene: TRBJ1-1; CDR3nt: TGTGCCAGCAGCGACAGGTCGAACACTGAAGCTTTCTTT; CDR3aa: CASSDRSNTEAFF
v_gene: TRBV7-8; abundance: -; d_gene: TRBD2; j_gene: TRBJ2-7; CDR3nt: TGTGCCAGCAGCTCTGGGGGGAGGGCCATCTTTGACGAGCAGTACTTC; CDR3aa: CASSSGGRAIFDEQYF
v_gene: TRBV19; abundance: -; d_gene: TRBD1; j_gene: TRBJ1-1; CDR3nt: TGTGCCAGTAGTCCGGGACAGGGACAGGCTAGAACTGAAGCTTTCTTT; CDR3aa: CASSPGQGQARTEAFF
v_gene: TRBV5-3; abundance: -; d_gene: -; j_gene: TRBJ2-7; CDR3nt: TGTGCCAATTTGACAGGTAACTCTTACGAGCAGTACTTC; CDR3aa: CANLTGNSYEQYF
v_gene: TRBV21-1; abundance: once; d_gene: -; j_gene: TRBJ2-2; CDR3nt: TGTGCCAGCAGCCCGTCGCCCCAACGGGCCGGGGAGCTGTTTTTT; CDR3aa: CASSPSPQRAGELFF
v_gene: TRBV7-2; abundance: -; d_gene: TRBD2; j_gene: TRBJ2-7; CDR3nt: TGTGCCAGCAGCTCCCAGGCGGGGGCCTACGAGCAGTACTTC; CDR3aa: CASSSQAGAYEQYF
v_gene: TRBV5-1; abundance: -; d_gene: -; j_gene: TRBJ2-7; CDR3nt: TGCGCCAGCACCCAGACGGGGGGCCTCTACGAGCAGTACTTC; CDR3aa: CASTQTGGLYEQYF
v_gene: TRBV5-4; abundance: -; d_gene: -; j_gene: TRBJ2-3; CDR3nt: TGTGCCAGCAGCTTGGAGCTATACACAGATACGCAGTATTTT; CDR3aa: CASSLELYTDTQYF
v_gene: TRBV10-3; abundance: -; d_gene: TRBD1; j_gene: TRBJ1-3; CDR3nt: TGTGCCATCAGCGCCGGGACAGGGGGTTTTGGAGACACCATATATTTT; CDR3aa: CAISAGTGGFGDTIYF
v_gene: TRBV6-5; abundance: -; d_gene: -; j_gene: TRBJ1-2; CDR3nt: TGTGCCAGCAGTTACTCTATCCAGGGGTTGTCCTATGGCTACACCTTC; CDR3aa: CASSYSIQGLSYGYTF
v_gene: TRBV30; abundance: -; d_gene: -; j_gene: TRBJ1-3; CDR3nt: TGTGCCTGGAGTCCCGCAGGCTTCGAAAACACCATATATTTT; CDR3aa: CAWSPAGFENTIYF
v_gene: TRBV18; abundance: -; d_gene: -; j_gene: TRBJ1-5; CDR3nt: TGTGCCAGCTCACCACGACAGAATCAGCCCCAGCATTTT; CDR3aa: CASSPRQNQPQHF
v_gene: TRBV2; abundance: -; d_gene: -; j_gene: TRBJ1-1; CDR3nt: TGTGCCAGCAGTGAAGGGGGTGGGCGAGGGTCCACTGAAGCTTTCTTT; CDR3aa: CASSEGGGRGSTEAFF
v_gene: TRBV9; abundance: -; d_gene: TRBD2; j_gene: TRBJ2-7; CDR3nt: TGTGCCAGCAGCGTAGTCCTAGCGGGAGTGAAGTACGAGCAGTACTTC; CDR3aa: CASSVVLAGVKYEQYF
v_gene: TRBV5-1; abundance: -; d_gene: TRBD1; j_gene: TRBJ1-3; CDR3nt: TGCGCCAGCAGCCTACAGGGGACTGGAAACACCATATATTTT; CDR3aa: CASSLQGTGNTIYF
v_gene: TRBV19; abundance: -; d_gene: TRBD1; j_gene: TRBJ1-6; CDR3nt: TGTGCCAGTGCTCGACAGGGCCTAGATTCACCCCTCCACTTT; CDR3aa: CASARQGLDSPLHF
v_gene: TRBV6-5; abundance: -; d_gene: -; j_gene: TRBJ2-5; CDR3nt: TGTGCCAGCCGACTAGTAGAGACCCAGTACTTC; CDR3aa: CASRLVETQYF
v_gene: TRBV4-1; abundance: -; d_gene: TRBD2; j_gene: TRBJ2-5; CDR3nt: TGCGCCAGCAGCCAAGTGGGAGGGATCGAGACCCAGTACTTC; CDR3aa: CASSQVGGIETQYF
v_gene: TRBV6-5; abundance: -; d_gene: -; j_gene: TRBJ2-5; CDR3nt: TGTGCCAGCAAGGGTAGCGGCGGGGAGACCCAGTACTTC; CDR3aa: CASKGSGGETQYF
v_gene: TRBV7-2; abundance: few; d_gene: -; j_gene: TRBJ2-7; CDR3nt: TGTGCCAGCAGCTCCCAACAACCCTACGAGCAGTACTTC; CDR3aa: CASSSQQPYEQYF
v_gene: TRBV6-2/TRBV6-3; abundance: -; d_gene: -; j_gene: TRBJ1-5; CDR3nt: TGTGCCAGCAGTCGACAGAATAGCAATCAGCCCCAGCATTTT; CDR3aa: CASSRQNSNQPQHF
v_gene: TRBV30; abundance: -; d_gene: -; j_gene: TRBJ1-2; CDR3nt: TGTGCCTGGAGGTCTCAGACCGTCGGGGGCTACACCTTC; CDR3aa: CAWRSQTVGGYTF
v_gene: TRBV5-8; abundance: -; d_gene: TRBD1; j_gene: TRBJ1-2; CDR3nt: TGTGCCAGCAGCTTGACCGGGGACAGGGCGAACTATGGCTACACCTTC; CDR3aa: CASSLTGDRANYGYTF
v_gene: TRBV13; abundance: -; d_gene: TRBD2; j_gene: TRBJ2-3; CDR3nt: TGTGCCAGCAGCTCCCCTAGCGGGGAGGGAGATACGCAGTATTTT; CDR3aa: CASSSPSGEGDTQYF
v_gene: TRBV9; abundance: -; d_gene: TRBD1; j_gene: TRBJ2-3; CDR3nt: TGTGCCAGCAGCGCCCGGACAGGGGTAACAGATACGCAGTATTTT; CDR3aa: CASSARTGVTDTQYF
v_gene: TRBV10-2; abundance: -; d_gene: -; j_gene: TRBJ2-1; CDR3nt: TGCGCCAGCAGTGAGTCGAATCCCAGCAATGAGCAGTTCTTC; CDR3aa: CASSESNPSNEQFF
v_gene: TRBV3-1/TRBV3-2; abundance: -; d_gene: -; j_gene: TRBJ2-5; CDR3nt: TGTGCCAGCAGGTCAGGAGAGACCCAGTACTTC; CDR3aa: CASRSGETQYF
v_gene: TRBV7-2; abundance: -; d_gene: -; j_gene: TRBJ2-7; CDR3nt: TGTGCCAGCAGCCCAGGGACAAGGAGAGACTACGAGCAGTACTTC; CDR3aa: CASSPGTRRDYEQYF
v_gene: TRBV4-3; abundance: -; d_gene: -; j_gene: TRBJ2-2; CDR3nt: TGCGCCAGCAGCCATGCGGGGTACACCGGGGAGCTGTTTTTT; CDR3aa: CASSHAGYTGELFF
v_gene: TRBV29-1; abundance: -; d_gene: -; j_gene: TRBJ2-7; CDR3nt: TGCAGCGCTGCCCCAGGTCCCACCTACGAGCAGTACTTC; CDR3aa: CSAAPGPTYEQYF
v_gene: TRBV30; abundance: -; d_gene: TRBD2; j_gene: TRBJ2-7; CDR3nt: TGTGCCTGGAGTAGAGGCGGGAGCGGGGGCTACGAGCAGTACTTC; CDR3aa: CAWSRGGSGGYEQYF
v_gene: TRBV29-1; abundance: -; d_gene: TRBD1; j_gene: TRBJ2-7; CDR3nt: TGCAGCGTTCGCGGACAGGGTGATTACGAGCAGTACTTC; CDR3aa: CSVRGQGDYEQYF
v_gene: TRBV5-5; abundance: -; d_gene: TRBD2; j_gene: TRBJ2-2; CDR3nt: TGTGCCAGCAGGAATAGCGGGAGAAGGACCGGGGAGCTGTTTTTT; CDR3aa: CASRNSGRRTGELFF
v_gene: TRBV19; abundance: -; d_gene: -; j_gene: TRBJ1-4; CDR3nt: TGTGCCAGTAGTATGGGCAGACGGGATCTGTTTTTT; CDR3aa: CASSMGRRDLFF
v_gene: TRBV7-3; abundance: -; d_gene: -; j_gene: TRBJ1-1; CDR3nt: TGTGCCAGCAGCCCGGGGAGCCCCTCATCAGGAGAAGCTTTCTTT; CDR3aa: CASSPGSPSSGEAFF
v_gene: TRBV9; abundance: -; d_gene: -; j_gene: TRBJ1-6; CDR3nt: TGTGCCAGCAGCGTAGATCAGGGACTTTCACCCCTCCACTTT; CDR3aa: CASSVDQGLSPLHF
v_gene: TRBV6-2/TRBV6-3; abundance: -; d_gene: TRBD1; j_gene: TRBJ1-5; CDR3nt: TGTGCCAGCAGTTACACAGGGGGTAGCAATCAGCCCCAGCATTTT; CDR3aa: CASSYTGGSNQPQHF
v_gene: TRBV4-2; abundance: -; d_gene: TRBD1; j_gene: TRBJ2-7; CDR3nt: TGTGCCAGCAGCCAAGTCGTCGGGACAGAGGCCTACGAGCAGTACTTC; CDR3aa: CASSQVVGTEAYEQYF
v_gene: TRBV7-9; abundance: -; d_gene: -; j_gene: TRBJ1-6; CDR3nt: TGTGGCGCCGGACAGAATAATTCACCCCTCCACTTT; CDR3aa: CGAGQNNSPLHF
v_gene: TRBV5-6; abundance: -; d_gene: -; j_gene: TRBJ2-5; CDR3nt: TGTGCCAGCAGCCTTCAAGAGACCCAGTACTTC; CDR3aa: CASSLQETQYF
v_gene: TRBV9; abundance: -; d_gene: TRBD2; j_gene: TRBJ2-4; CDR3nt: TGTGCCAGCAGCGTGCTAGCGGGAGAACACATTCAGTACTTC; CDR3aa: CASSVLAGEHIQYF
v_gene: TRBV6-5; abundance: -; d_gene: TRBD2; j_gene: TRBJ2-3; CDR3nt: TGTGCCAGCAGTCGACTAGCGGCAGTAGATACGCAGTATTTT; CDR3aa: CASSRLAAVDTQYF
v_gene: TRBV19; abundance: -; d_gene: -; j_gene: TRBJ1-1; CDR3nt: TGTGCCAGTAGACACAAGTCCCCGTACACTGAAGCTTTCTTT; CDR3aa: CASRHKSPYTEAFF
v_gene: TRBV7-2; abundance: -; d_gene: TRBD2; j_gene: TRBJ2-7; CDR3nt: TGTGCCAGCAGAGTGAGCGGGGGGGCCGGTTGGGAGCAGTACTTC; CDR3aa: CASRVSGGAGWEQYF
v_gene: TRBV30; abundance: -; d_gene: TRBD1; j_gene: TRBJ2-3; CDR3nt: TGTGCCTGGACCAAAAGACAGGGCAGGACAGATACGCAGTATTTT; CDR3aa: CAWTKRQGRTDTQYF
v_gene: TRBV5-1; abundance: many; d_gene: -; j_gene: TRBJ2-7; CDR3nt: TGCGCCAGCAGCTTCCGGGACACCTCCTACGAGCAGTACTTC; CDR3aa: CASSFRDTSYEQYF
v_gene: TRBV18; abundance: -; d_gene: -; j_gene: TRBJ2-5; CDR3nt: TGTGCCAGCTCCGGGACTGGGGAGACCCAGTACTTC; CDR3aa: CASSGTGETQYF
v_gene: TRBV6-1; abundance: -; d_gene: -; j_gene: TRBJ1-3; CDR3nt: TGTGCCAGCAGTGAAGGTCTTGGCAGGGCGGGAAACACCATATATTTT; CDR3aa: CASSEGLGRAGNTIYF
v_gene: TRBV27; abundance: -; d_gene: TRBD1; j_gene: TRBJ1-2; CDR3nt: TGTGCCAGCAGTAAGACAGGGGGTGGGGGCTATGGCTACACCTTC; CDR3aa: CASSKTGGGGYGYTF
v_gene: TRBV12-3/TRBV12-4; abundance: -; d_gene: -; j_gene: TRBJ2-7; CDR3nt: TGTGCCAGCAGTTTCTGGGGGCGGAACGAGCAGTACTTC; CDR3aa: CASSFWGRNEQYF
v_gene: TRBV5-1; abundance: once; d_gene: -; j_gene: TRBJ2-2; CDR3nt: TGCGCCAGCAGCTTGGGCCCTGCAGGGGCAGACACCGGGGAGCTGTTTTTT; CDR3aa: CASSLGPAGADTGELFF
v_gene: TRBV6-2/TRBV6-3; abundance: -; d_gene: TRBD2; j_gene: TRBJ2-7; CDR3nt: TGTGCCAGCAGTCACAGAGCGGGGGCCAGCTACGAGCAGTACTTC; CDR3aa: CASSHRAGASYEQYF
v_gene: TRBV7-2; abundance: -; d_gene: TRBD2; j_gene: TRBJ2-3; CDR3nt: TGTGCCAGCAGCTCCGTTCCGGGGGGCGGGAGGGCCACAGATACGCAGTATTTT; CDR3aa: CASSSVPGGGRATDTQYF